Sequencing of this T cell receptor beta chain was carried out in a study of cytomegalovirus exposure and HLA in healthy donors. Notes on the study in general: In a later analysis, donors in an Asian-associated ancestry cluster reportedly had fewer N-insertions in productive TCRs than the cohort mean. Prediction of most subjects' HLA-A and HLA-B alleles by TCR beta sequences was reportedly accurate. Cytomegalovirus-associated TCR beta chains were listed, numbering 150 to 200.

This CDR3 is 11 amino acids long. Germline V gives CDR1 MDHEN, CDR2 SYDVKM. A multiplex PCR was run with 60 Vbeta primers and 13 Jbeta primers. This table comes from immunoSEQ multiplex PCR, and its TCRdb copy is limited to in-frame clones, with some not included. This repertoire shows around 220,000 clones, around 83% found once; its top ten account for about 1.4%. About this clone: Its antigen is unidentified. At one end, the junction sequence differs from germline, possibly due to a read error.

V and J are TRBV28 and TRBJ1-2; 7 bases fit TRBD1. What was sequenced was PBMCs. This TCR derives from a girl under 18 in good health and CMV-seronegative. DNA of the CDR3: TGTGCCAGCAGTTACCCCGGGCAGGGGGACTTC. This codes for CASSYPGQGDF.